This T cell receptor beta chain was found in a study of cytomegalovirus exposure and HLA in healthy donors. Germline V CDR1 and CDR2: SGHRS, YFSETQ. This CDR3 is 13 amino acids long. Deletions cut 2 bases from V and 6 bases from J, with 8 bases between. Vbeta (60) and Jbeta (13) primers were used in the PCR. Measured with immunoSEQ multiplex PCR; TCRdb has only the in-frame clones, and not every one. The sample table sets out 140,000 to 150,000 clones. The chain couples TRBV5-1 to TRBJ2-2; D perhaps matches TRBD1 (6 bases). Source material: PBMCs. The clonotype originates from a male donor in good health and CMV-seronegative. CDR3 sequence: CASSLQGPGELFF. Here the CDR3 DNA reads TGCGCCAGCAGCTTACAGGGTCCCGGGGAGCTGTTTTTT. The variable domain in full, with the rest retrieved from reference TRBV5-1 and TRBJ2-2, is KAGVTQTPRYLIKTRGQQVTLSCSPISGHRSVSWYQQTPGQGLQFLFEYFSETQRNKGNFPGRFSGRQFSNSRSEMNVSTLELGDSALYLCASSLQGPGELFFGEGSRLTVL.